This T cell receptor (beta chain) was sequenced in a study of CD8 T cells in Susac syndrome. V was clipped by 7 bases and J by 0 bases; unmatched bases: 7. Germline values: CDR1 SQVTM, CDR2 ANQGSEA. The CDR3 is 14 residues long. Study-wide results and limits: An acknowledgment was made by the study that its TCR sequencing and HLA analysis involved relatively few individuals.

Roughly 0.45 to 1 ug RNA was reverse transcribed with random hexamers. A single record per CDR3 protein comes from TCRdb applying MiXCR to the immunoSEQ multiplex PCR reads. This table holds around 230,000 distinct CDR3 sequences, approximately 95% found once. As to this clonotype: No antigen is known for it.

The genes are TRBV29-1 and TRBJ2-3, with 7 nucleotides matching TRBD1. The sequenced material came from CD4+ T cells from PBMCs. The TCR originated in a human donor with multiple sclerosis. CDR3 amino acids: CSARGGLSTDTQYF. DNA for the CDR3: TGCAGCGCGAGAGGGGGCCTTAGCACAGATACGCAGTATTTT.